The 30 T cell receptor beta chains given below trace back to one sample, sequenced in a study of blood T cell repertoires in COVID-19. Using immunoSEQ multiplex PCR, the repertoire was profiled, and TCRdb retains in-frame clones only, with some absent. The sample includes 250,000 to 300,000 clones, 85% to 90% seen only once; the top ten take roughly 5.1%. Sequencing input: peripheral blood. The receptors originated from a man aged 35 to 55 with acute or convalescent COVID-19.

The J gene is TRBJ1-3, the V gene TRBV19; the D gene is possibly TRBD1 (6 bases). V was shortened by 10 bases and J by 0 bases, with 16 bases between the two germline ends. This CDR3 comprises 15 residues. CDR1 LNHDA and CDR2 SQIVND come from the germline V gene (reference sequence). The CDR3 loop reads CATLDRSSSGNTIYF. The DNA for the CDR3 is TGTGCCACCTTGGACAGATCCTCCTCTGGAAACACCATATATTTT. Together with reference TRBV19 and TRBJ1-3, the CDR3 gives the full variable domain: DGGITQSPKYLFRKEGQNVTLSCEQNLNHDAMYWYRQDPGQGLRLIYYSQIVNDFQKGDIAEGYSVSREKKESFPLTVTSAQKNPTAFYLCATLDRSSSGNTIYFGEGSWLTVV.

The chain carries TRBV2 and TRBJ1-2; perhaps TRBD1 as D (5 bases). This CDR3 has 13 amino acids. V shed 6 bases and J shed 6 bases, with 14 bases lying between them. Germline V gene sequence: CDR1 SNHLY, CDR2 FYNNEI. The CDR3 nucleotides read TGTGCCAGCAGGGTCGGCAGGGCTCATGGCTACACCTTC. The encoded protein is CASRVGRAHGYTF.

This chain uses TRBV21-1 with TRBJ1-5; the D call of TRBD1 is as the table states it, not checked on the DNA. TRBV21-1 is a known pseudogene. The CDR3 runs 16 residues. As DNA, the CDR3 is TGTGCCAGCAGCTCCCCAGGGCAGGGGAGCAATCAGCCCCAGCATTTT. Translated: CASSSPGQGSNQPQHF.

The chain employs TRBV25-1 and TRBJ2-2; TRBD1 might be the D (5 bases). V lost 6 bases and J 6 bases, leaving 14 bases between the germline ends. The CDR3 runs to 14 residues. Germline CDR1 reads MGHDK; CDR2 reads SYGVNS. This chain's CDR3 is CASRPPVGPGELFF. CDR3 DNA: TGTGCCAGCAGGCCCCCGGTGGGGCCCGGGGAGCTGTTTTTT.

The chain couples TRBV11-1 to TRBJ2-2, with D perhaps matching TRBD1 (5 bases). In germline, CDR1 is SGHAT, CDR2 FQDESV (reference sequence). The CDR3 runs 14 residues. V was shortened by 7 bases and J by 1 base, with 10 bases between the two germline ends. The CDR3 nucleotides read TGTGCCAGCACCGGACAACTGAACACCGGGGAGCTGTTTTTT. Translated, it gives CASTGQLNTGELFF.

This chain joins TRBV7-9 and TRBJ2-1; D remains ambiguous. Trimming removed 3 bases at V and 0 bases at J, with 9 bases between. The CDR3 consists of 15 residues. CDR1 SEHNR and CDR2 FQNEAQ come from the germline V gene (reference sequence). This CDR3 is CASSFRRSSYNEQFF. CDR3 DNA: TGTGCCAGCAGCTTCCGACGGAGCTCCTACAATGAGCAGTTCTTC.

This sequence joins TRBV5-1 and TRBJ2-4, with no clear D. Trimming took off 0 bases at V and 0 bases at J, with 7 bases between the two ends. Germline CDR1 SGHRS, CDR2 YFSETQ. The CDR3 is 15 residues long. For the CDR3, the DNA is TGCGCCAGCAGCTTGGATCCGGGAGCCAAAAACATTCAGTACTTC. Translation: CASSLDPGAKNIQYF.

The chain recombines TRBV18 with TRBJ2-6, with D possibly TRBD2 on 5 matching bases. This CDR3 contains 17 residues. The germline gives CDR1 KGHSH, CDR2 LQKENI. V gave up 6 bases and J gave up 0 bases, with 15 bases separating them. CDR3: CASSGSPRPSGANVLTF. The CDR3 DNA reads TGTGCCAGCTCGGGGAGCCCAAGACCCTCTGGGGCCAACGTCCTGACTTTC.

The chain carries TRBV18 and TRBJ2-7; 11 nucleotides line up with TRBD1. Trimming at V came to 3 bases and at J to 2 bases, leaving 3 bases not matched to a gene. The CDR3 loop spans 15 amino acids. Germline V gives CDR1 KGHSH, CDR2 LQKENI. The CDR3 reads CASSPKGQGAYEQYF. The CDR3 nucleotides read TGTGCCAGCTCACCCAAGGGACAGGGGGCCTACGAGCAGTACTTC.

The chain employs TRBV19 and TRBJ2-3; D remains unclear. The germline V gene encodes CDR1 LNHDA and CDR2 SQIVND (reference sequence). This CDR3 is built from 14 residues. V dropped 2 bases and J dropped 3 bases, with 9 bases sitting between them. This CDR3 is CASSIRGGTDTQYF. The CDR3 DNA reads TGTGCCAGTAGTATACGCGGCGGAACAGATACGCAGTATTTT.

V is TRBV5-6 and J is TRBJ2-7; the D gene is possibly TRBD1 (7 bases). Per the germline V gene, CDR1 is SGHDT and CDR2 is YYEEEE. Trimming cost V 6 bases and J 7 bases, with 17 bases left between them. CDR3 length: 13 residues. In DNA form, the CDR3 reads TGTGCCAGCAACGAACAGGGGAGGTGGGAGCAGTACTTC. As protein: CASNEQGRWEQYF.

The chain uses TRBV7-9 and TRBJ2-5; no clear D. The CDR3 is 15 residues long. Germline V gene data show CDR1 as SEHNR and CDR2 as FQNEAQ (reference sequence). The ends were cut back, 5 bases at V and 0 bases at J, with 13 bases in the middle. The CDR3 spells CASSPLDGYQETQYF. The CDR3 nucleotides are TGTGCCAGCAGCCCCCTTGACGGGTACCAAGAGACCCAGTACTTC. The full variable domain, in which reference TRBV7-9 and TRBJ2-5 provide the parts outside the CDR3, is DTGVSQNPRHKITKRGQNVTFRCDPISEHNRLYWYRQTLGQGPEFLTYFQNEAQLEKSRLLSDRFSAERPKGSFSTLEIQRTEQGDSAMYLCASSPLDGYQETQYFGPGTRLLVL.

The rearrangement uses TRBV6-5 and TRBJ1-1; 8 positions agree with TRBD1. Germline CDR1 is MNHEY and CDR2 is SVGAGI. V dropped 5 bases and J dropped 6; count of bases not matched to a gene: 5. The length of the CDR3 is 13 residues. The CDR3 reads CASSRGTGPEAFF. The CDR3 DNA is TGTGCCAGCAGTCGAGGGACAGGCCCTGAAGCTTTCTTT.

CDR3 DNA: TGTGCCAGTTCCTCGACAGGGGGTGAGGACATTCAGTACTTC. Translated: CASSSTGGEDIQYF. This chain connects TRBV5-4 to TRBJ2-4, with 9 bases identical to TRBD1. Trimming removed 8 bases from V and 8 bases from J; junction bases left unmatched: 11. The CDR3 has 14 residues. Germline assignment: CDR1 SGHNT and CDR2 YYREEE (reference sequence).

V gene TRBV2 combines with J gene TRBJ2-2; TRBD1 matches at 11 bases. This CDR3 is built from 18 residues. The junction had 7 bases not matched to a gene; V was cut back by 3 bases and J by 1 base. Germline values: CDR1 SNHLY, CDR2 FYNNEI. The CDR3 region has the DNA TGTGCCAGCAGTGAGTCGGACAGGGGGCGCGGGAACACCGGGGAGCTGTTTTTT. Translating gives CASSESDRGRGNTGELFF.

The CDR3 bases are TGTGCCAGTAGTGGGTGGGCGGGTAGCACAGATACGCAGTATTTT. Protein product: CASSGWAGSTDTQYF. The V and J genes are TRBV19 and TRBJ2-3; tentatively, D is TRBD2 (5 bases). V gave up 5 bases and J gave up 0 bases, with 12 bases separating them. Germline assignment: CDR1 LNHDA and CDR2 SQIVND (reference sequence). The CDR3 covers 15 residues.

The chain uses TRBV5-1 and TRBJ2-1, with TRBD2 as a possible D gene (5 bases). The CDR3 has 15 amino acids. The germline gives CDR1 SGHRS, CDR2 YFSETQ. V dropped 4 bases and J dropped 0 bases, with 11 bases sitting between them. CDR3: CASSTSAGSYNEQFF. The CDR3 coding sequence is TGCGCCAGCAGCACCTCGGCGGGCTCCTACAATGAGCAGTTCTTC.

CDR3 amino acids: CASSSVLSPLEPLHF. The CDR3 DNA sequence: TGTGCCAGCAGCTCGGTTTTGAGCCCTCTTGAACCCCTCCACTTT. The rearrangement links TRBV5-6 to TRBJ1-6; unclear D gene. Trimming removed 3 bases from V and 12 bases from J, with 19 bases in between. The germline V gene encodes CDR1 SGHDT and CDR2 YYEEEE. The CDR3 length is 15 residues.

V usage is TRBV7-8 and J usage is TRBJ1-6; D is perhaps TRBD1 (5 bases). This CDR3 spans 14 amino acids. Germline assignment: CDR1 SGHVS and CDR2 FQNEAQ. Trimming stripped 5 bases from V and 6 bases from J, with 11 bases between. Here the CDR3 DNA reads TGTGCCAGCAGCCGGGACGGACTTAATTCACCCCTCCACTTT. Encoded protein: CASSRDGLNSPLHF.

The V gene is TRBV19, the J gene TRBJ2-2; D unresolved. Per germline, CDR1 LNHDA and CDR2 SQIVND (reference sequence). Trimming cost V 5 bases and J 2 bases, with 12 bases left between them. CDR3 length: 15 amino acids. CDR3 coding DNA: TGTGCCAGTAGTGCGCCCAGGCAAAACACCGGGGAGCTGTTTTTT. As protein: CASSAPRQNTGELFF. Filled out from reference TRBV19 and TRBJ2-2, the complete variable domain reads DGGITQSPKYLFRKEGQNVTLSCEQNLNHDAMYWYRQDPGQGLRLIYYSQIVNDFQKGDIAEGYSVSREKKESFPLTVTSAQKNPTAFYLCASSAPRQNTGELFFGEGSRLTVL.

This clone showed up just a few times. V usage is TRBV18 and J usage is TRBJ2-7; perhaps TRBD1 as D (6 bases). Trimming shortened V by 4 bases and J by 5 bases, and 12 bases separated the two germline ends. The length of the CDR3 is 13 residues. Germline lookup yields CDR1 KGHSH and CDR2 LQKENI. The CDR3 here is CASSLTDSHEQYF. The CDR3 DNA reads TGTGCCAGCTCACTGACGGACAGCCACGAGCAGTACTTC. Full variable domain (rest looked up from reference TRBV18 and TRBJ2-7): NAGVMQNPRHLVRRRGQEARLRCSPMKGHSHVYWYRQLPEEGLKFMVYLQKENIIDESGMPKERFSAEFPKEGPSILRIQQVVRGDSAAYFCASSLTDSHEQYFGPGTRLTVT.

The chain recombines TRBV5-1 with TRBJ2-4; D call uncertain. CDR1 and CDR2 (germline): SGHRS, YFSETQ. There are 12 residues in the CDR3. The germline V and J ends were trimmed by 4 bases and 3 bases, with 5 bases remaining between them. Here the CDR3 reads CASSGLKNIQYF. CDR3 nucleotide sequence: TGCGCCAGCAGCGGGCTCAAAAACATTCAGTACTTC.

The V gene is TRBV5-1, the J gene TRBJ1-6, with D uncertain. The CDR3 covers 15 residues. CDR1 and CDR2 (germline): SGHRS, YFSETQ. With 6 bases removed from V and 8 bases from J, the gap between germline ends came to 18 bases. CDR3 in amino acids: CASKEDPRVDSPLHF. In DNA, the CDR3 is TGCGCCAGCAAGGAAGACCCGAGGGTAGATTCACCCCTCCACTTT.

The sample holds one count of this clone. The chain recombines TRBV14 with TRBJ2-2; the D gene is possibly TRBD1 (5 bases). The CDR3 totals 16 residues. The V gene's germline CDR1 is SGHDN and CDR2 FVKESK. With 4 bases removed from V and 1 base from J, the gap between germline ends came to 13 bases. CDR3 sequence: CASSRATGQNTGELFF. CDR3 bases: TGTGCCAGCAGCCGAGCGACTGGACAGAACACCGGGGAGCTGTTTTTT.

J is TRBJ2-1 and V is TRBV13; TRBD2 aligns across 13 bases. CDR3 size: 15 residues. V was pared by 5 bases and J by 7 bases, with 5 bases of the junction left unmatched. Germline values: CDR1 PRHDT, CDR2 FYEKMQ (reference sequence). The CDR3 DNA follows: TGTGCCAGCAGCCCCACTAGCGGGGGGGCAAATGAGCAGTTCTTC. Encoded protein: CASSPTSGGANEQFF.

This chain connects TRBV6-1 to TRBJ1-5; D may be TRBD1 (6 bases). The CDR3 totals 14 residues. Germline V CDR1 and CDR2: MNHNS, SASEGT. Trimming cost V 2 bases and J 7 bases, with 12 bases left between them. CDR3 amino acids: CASSEFRGGQPQHF. CDR3 DNA sequence: TGTGCCAGCAGTGAATTTAGGGGGGGGCAGCCCCAGCATTTT.

V and J are TRBV9 and TRBJ1-6, with TRBD1 matching over 7 bases. The ends lost 3 bases at V and 6 bases at J; junction bases unmatched: 0. Looked up from germline, CDR1 is SGDLS and CDR2 is YYNGEE. There are 13 residues in the CDR3. The chain's CDR3 is CASSGTGNSPLHF. DNA of the CDR3: TGTGCCAGCAGCGGGACAGGTAATTCACCCCTCCACTTT.

V usage is TRBV3-1 (or the pseudogene TRBV3-2) and J usage is TRBJ1-2; D is unresolved. Germline CDR1 LGHDT, CDR2 YNNKEL (reference sequence). The ends were cut back, 4 bases at V and 8 bases at J, with 17 bases in the middle. CDR3 length: 14 amino acids. CDR3 sequence: CASSPLPSGGGYTF. In DNA, the CDR3 is TGTGCCAGCAGCCCCCTACCGTCCGGAGGGGGCTACACCTTC.

The chain carries TRBV14 and TRBJ2-7; 9 bases map to TRBD1. CDR3 length: 15 amino acids. V was pared by 6 bases and J by 5 bases, with 11 bases of the junction left unmatched. Per germline, CDR1 SGHDN and CDR2 FVKESK. The CDR3 region is CASSFPGDRANEQYF. Here the CDR3 DNA reads TGTGCCAGCAGTTTCCCAGGGGACAGGGCGAACGAGCAGTACTTC.

In its sample, this clone was seen a few times. The chain combines TRBV2 with TRBJ2-7; 12 nucleotides agree with TRBD1. Germline trimming cut 7 bases from V and 10 bases from J; bases unmatched to any gene: 5. This CDR3 comprises 12 residues. CDR1 and CDR2 (germline): SNHLY, FYNNEI. CDR3 sequence reads: CASTGTGGEQYF. CDR3 nucleotides: TGTGCCAGCACCGGGACAGGGGGCGAACAGTACTTC.